A selection of T cell receptor beta chains follows, all from one sample in a study of T cells in Graves' hyperthyroidism and ophthalmopathy. One entry per CDR3 protein results from TCRdb running MiXCR on the multiplex PCR reads. The table shows roughly 500,000 distinct CDR3 sequences, with approximately 24% occurring only once. The source material was blood. These receptors were taken from a woman aged 25 to 45 with Graves' ophthalmopathy. The CDR3 runs from the conserved cysteine through the conserved F or W. Each record gives: V gene, CDR3 length, J gene, D gene, clone size, CDR3 DNA, CDR3 protein. The D gene is left open where the match is weak. The size field is filled for only some rows; it gives once, few, many or a size class.

V: TRBV15
length: 16
J: TRBJ1-2
D: NA
size: many
DNA: TGTGCCACCAGCAGAGATCGGGGGACAAGTCTCGATGGCTACACCTTC
CDR3: CATSRDRGTSLDGYTF

V: TRBV20-1
length: 13
J: TRBJ2-7
D: NA
size: NA
DNA: TGCAGTGCTAGAGGCGACCATGGGTACGAGCAGTACTTC
CDR3: CSARGDHGYEQYF

V: TRBV7-9
length: 12
J: TRBJ2-5
D: NA
size: many
DNA: TGTGCCAGCGGGTCCATACTGGAGACCCAGTACTTC
CDR3: CASGSILETQYF

V: TRBV28
length: 10
J: TRBJ2-4
D: NA
size: NA
DNA: TGTGCCACCGCCTTGGACATTCAGTACTTC
CDR3: CATALDIQYF

V: TRBV9
length: 13
J: TRBJ1-2
D: TRBD1
size: many
DNA: TGTGCCAGCAGCTCTGGGACAGGGTATAGCTACACCTTC
CDR3: CASSSGTGYSYTF

V: TRBV12-3/TRBV12-4
length: 14
J: TRBJ2-2
D: NA
size: many
DNA: TGTGCCAGCAGTTTAGAGTCTTGGGGCGGGGAGCTGTTTTTT
CDR3: CASSLESWGGELFF

V: TRBV30
length: 14
J: TRBJ1-2
D: NA
size: once
DNA: TGTGCCTGGAGTCAGACAGGAATCTACTATGGCTACACCTTC
CDR3: CAWSQTGIYYGYTF

V: TRBV19
length: 13
J: TRBJ1-1
D: NA
size: NA
DNA: TGTGCCAGTACCCCCCGGCGAGGCACTGAAGCTTTCTTT
CDR3: CASTPRRGTEAFF

V: TRBV6-1
length: 13
J: TRBJ1-2
D: NA
size: NA
DNA: TGTGCCACACCCGGGACGGGCCCAAGGGGCTACACCTTC
CDR3: CATPGTGPRGYTF

V: TRBV7-2
length: 12
J: TRBJ2-7
D: NA
size: many
DNA: TGTGCCAGCAGCACAAACAGGGTCGAGCAGTACTTC
CDR3: CASSTNRVEQYF

V: TRBV12-3/TRBV12-4
length: 13
J: TRBJ1-1
D: NA
size: many
DNA: TGTGCCAGCAGCCCCCAAGGTACGGATGAAGCTTTCTTT
CDR3: CASSPQGTDEAFF

V: TRBV29-1
length: 13
J: TRBJ2-7
D: NA
size: NA
DNA: TGCAGCGTAGGGGACGCGGGGTCCTACGAGCAGTACTTC
CDR3: CSVGDAGSYEQYF

V: TRBV11-1
length: 15
J: TRBJ2-5
D: NA
size: NA
DNA: TGTGCCAGCAGCTTAACGAGACAGATTGGAGAGACCCAGTACTTC
CDR3: CASSLTRQIGETQYF

V: TRBV5-5
length: 13
J: TRBJ1-1
D: NA
size: many
DNA: TGTGCCAGCAGCCCGGGACACAACACTGAAGCTTTCTTT
CDR3: CASSPGHNTEAFF

V: TRBV12-3/TRBV12-4
length: 12
J: TRBJ2-7
D: NA
size: many
DNA: TGTGCCAGCAGTCATACAATCTACGAGCAGTACTTC
CDR3: CASSHTIYEQYF

V: TRBV7-3
length: 13
J: TRBJ1-1
D: NA
size: once
DNA: TGTGCCAGCAGCCCTAACAACAGAGCTCGAGCTTTCTTT
CDR3: CASSPNNRARAFF

V: TRBV30
length: 15
J: TRBJ1-5
D: TRBD1
size: NA
DNA: TGTGCCTGGAGTGTGGGGACAGGGGTATGGGAGCCCCAGCATTTT
CDR3: CAWSVGTGVWEPQHF

V: TRBV7-6
length: 14
J: TRBJ1-2
D: TRBD1
size: many
DNA: TGTGCCAGCAGCCCGGGGACAGGGAGTAAAGGCTACACCTTC
CDR3: CASSPGTGSKGYTF

V: TRBV20-1
length: 14
J: TRBJ2-5
D: TRBD2
size: many
DNA: TGCAGTGCTGCCGGGACTAGCGGGTCGGGGGCCCAGTACTTC
CDR3: CSAAGTSGSGAQYF

V: TRBV12-3/TRBV12-4
length: 14
J: TRBJ2-7
D: NA
size: many
DNA: TGTGCCAGCACCTCGCCCAGGGATTTCTACGAGCAGTACTTC
CDR3: CASTSPRDFYEQYF

V: TRBV19
length: 15
J: TRBJ2-7
D: TRBD1
size: NA
DNA: TGTGCCAGTAGCAATTCGGGACAGCAGACCTACGAGCAGTACTTC
CDR3: CASSNSGQQTYEQYF

V: TRBV15
length: 14
J: TRBJ1-1
D: NA
size: few
DNA: TGTGCCACTACCCCGGGACTTTTGGACACTGAAGCTTTCTTT
CDR3: CATTPGLLDTEAFF

V: TRBV20-1
length: 13
J: TRBJ1-3
D: NA
size: NA
DNA: TGCAGTGCGTACCGGGACGGCGGAAACACCATATATTTT
CDR3: CSAYRDGGNTIYF

V: TRBV10-3
length: 12
J: TRBJ1-2
D: NA
size: NA
DNA: TGTGCCATCAGTGACGGAGCGTATGGCTACACCTTC
CDR3: CAISDGAYGYTF